This TCR beta chain was identified during a study of blood T cells in healthy people across ages. This clonotype has a handful of counts. The target antigen is unknown. Study results and limitations: It was the long-lived donors that had more naive CD4+ cells and higher diversity than aged donors. Those diversity estimates obtained from one million T cells were thought to be underestimates.

It was with a sample-barcoded 5' primer and a J-beta primer mix that a second PCR of roughly 7 to 12 cycles was run. Tags on each cDNA molecule came from a template-switch adaptor with 12 random nucleotides. A single record per CDR3 protein comes from TCRdb applying MiXCR to the 5' RACE reads. The sample yields around 1,000,000 distinct CDR3 sequences, about two fifths seen once. Staff drew around 10 milliliters of peripheral blood from each donor. Germline CDR1 is MNHEY and CDR2 is SMNVEV (reference sequence). The CDR3 has 15 residues. Trimming took 4 bases from V and 5 from J; bases not matched to a gene: 8.

This chain links TRBV27 with TRBJ1-2, with 9 positions matching TRBD1. The TCR sequence derives from a man aged 18-30 years in good health. Sequencing input: blood. The CDR3 DNA is TGTGCCAGCAGTTCGGGACAGGGAATTTCTTATGGCTACACCTTC. Its translation: CASSSGQGISYGYTF.